This T cell receptor (beta chain) derives from a study of CD8+CD57+ T cells in acquired aplastic anemia. Study-wide context: The study obtained about 10.8 million reads on average for CD4+ cells from healthy donors.

Germline lookup yields CDR1 SGHTA and CDR2 FQGNSA. Trimming removed 6 bases from V and 16 bases from J, with 27 bases in between. The CDR3 runs to 15 residues. Genomic DNA served as template for TCR beta VDJ and CDR3 profiling. TCRdb called the reads again in MiXCR, with one record for every CDR3 protein. The sample records 400,000 to 450,000 distinct CDR3 sequences, around 68% being singletons. The sample comprised sorted CD4+, CD8+, or CD8+CD57+ T cells (not recorded which) from PBMCs. This receptor was obtained from a human donor in good health, serving as a control. This sequence joins TRBV7-2 and TRBJ2-2, with D perhaps matching TRBD2 (7 bases). The CDR3 region is CASRGRGGMNTEPFF. In nucleotides, the CDR3 is TGTGCCAGCAGGGGGAGGGGGGGCATGAACACTGAACCGTTTTTT.